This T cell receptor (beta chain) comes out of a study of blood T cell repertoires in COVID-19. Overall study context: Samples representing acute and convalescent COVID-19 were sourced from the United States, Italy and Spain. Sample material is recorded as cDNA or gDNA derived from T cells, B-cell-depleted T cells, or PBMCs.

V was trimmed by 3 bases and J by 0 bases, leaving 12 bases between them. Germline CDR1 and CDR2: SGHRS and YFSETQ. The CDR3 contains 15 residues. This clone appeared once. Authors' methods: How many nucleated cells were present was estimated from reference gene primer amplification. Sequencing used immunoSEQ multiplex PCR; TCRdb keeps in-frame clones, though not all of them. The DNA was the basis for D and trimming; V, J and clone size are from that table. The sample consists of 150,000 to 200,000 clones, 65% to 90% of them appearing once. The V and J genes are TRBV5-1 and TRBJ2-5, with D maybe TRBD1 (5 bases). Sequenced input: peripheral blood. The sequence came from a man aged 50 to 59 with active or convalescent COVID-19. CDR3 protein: CASSSPTEYQETQYF. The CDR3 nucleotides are TGCGCCAGCAGCTCCCCGACAGAGTACCAAGAGACCCAGTACTTC. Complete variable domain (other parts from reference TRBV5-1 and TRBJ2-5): KAGVTQTPRYLIKTRGQQVTLSCSPISGHRSVSWYQQTPGQGLQFLFEYFSETQRNKGNFPGRFSGRQFSNSRSEMNVSTLELGDSALYLCASSSPTEYQETQYFGPGTRLLVL.